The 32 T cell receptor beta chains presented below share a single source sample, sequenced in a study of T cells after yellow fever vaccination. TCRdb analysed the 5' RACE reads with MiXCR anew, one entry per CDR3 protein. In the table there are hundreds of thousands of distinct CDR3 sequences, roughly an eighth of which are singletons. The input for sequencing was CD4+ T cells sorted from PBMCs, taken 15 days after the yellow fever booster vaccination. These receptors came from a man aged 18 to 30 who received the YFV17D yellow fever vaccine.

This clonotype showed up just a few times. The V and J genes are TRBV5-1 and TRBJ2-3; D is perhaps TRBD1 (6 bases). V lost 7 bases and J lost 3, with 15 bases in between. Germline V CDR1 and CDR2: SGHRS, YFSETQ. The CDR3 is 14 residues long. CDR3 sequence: CASLRGSRTDTQYF. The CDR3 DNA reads TGCGCCAGCTTGAGGGGGAGCAGGACAGATACGCAGTATTTT.

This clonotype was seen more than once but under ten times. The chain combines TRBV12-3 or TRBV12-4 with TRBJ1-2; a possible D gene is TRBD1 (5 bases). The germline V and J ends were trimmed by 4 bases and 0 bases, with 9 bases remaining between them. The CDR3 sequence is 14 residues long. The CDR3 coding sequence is TGTGCCAGCAGTTCCAGGGAGACTAACTATGGCTACACCTTC. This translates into CASSSRETNYGYTF.

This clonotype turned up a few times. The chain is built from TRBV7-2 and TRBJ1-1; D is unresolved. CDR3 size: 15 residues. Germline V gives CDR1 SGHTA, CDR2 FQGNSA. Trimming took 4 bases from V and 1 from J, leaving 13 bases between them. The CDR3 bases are TGTGCCAGCAGCTCAGGACCTTTGCGGAACACTGAAGCTTTCTTT. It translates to CASSSGPLRNTEAFF. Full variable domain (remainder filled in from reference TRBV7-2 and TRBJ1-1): GAGVSQSPSNKVTEKGKDVELRCDPISGHTALYWYRQSLGQGLEFLIYFQGNSAPDKSGLPSDRFSAERTGGSVSTLTIQRTQQEDSAVYLCASSSGPLRNTEAFFGQGTRLTVV.

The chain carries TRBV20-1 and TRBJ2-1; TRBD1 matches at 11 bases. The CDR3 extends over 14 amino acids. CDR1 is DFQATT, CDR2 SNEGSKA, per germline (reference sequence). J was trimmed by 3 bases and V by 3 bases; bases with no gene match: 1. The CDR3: CSARGTGGYNEQFF. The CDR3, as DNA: TGCAGTGCTAGGGGGACAGGGGGCTACAATGAGCAGTTCTTC.

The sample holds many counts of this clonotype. The CDR3 region has the DNA TGTGCCAGCAGCCTGCTTGGGGGGGGCTGGGGTGAGAACACTGAAGCTTTCTTT. This encodes CASSLLGGGWGENTEAFF. The chain links TRBV5-6 to TRBJ1-1; possible D gene TRBD1, 6 bases. The V end was cut by 4 bases, the J end by 1 base, with 23 bases between. The CDR3 contains 18 residues. Germline V CDR1 and CDR2: SGHDT, YYEEEE. Full variable domain (rest looked up from reference TRBV5-6 and TRBJ1-1): DAGVTQSPTHLIKTRGQQVTLRCSPKSGHDTVSWYQQALGQGPQFIFQYYEEEERQRGNFPDRFSGHQFPNYSSELNVNALLLGDSALYLCASSLLGGGWGENTEAFFGQGTRLTVV.

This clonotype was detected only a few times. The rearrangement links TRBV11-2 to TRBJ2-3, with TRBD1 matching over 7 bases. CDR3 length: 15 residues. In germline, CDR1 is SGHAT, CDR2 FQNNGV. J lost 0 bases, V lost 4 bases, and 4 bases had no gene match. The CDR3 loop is CASSSRDRSTDTQYF. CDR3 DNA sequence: TGTGCCAGCAGCTCGAGGGACAGAAGCACAGATACGCAGTATTTT.

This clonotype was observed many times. The CDR3 DNA reads TGCAGCGGTGGATCCAGCTCCTACAATGAGCAGTTCTTC. It codes for CSGGSSSYNEQFF. The J gene is TRBJ2-1, the V gene TRBV29-1; D not resolved. The V gene's germline CDR1 is SQVTM and CDR2 ANQGSEA. V was trimmed by 7 bases and J by 0 bases, leaving 10 bases between them. This CDR3 is 13 amino acids long.

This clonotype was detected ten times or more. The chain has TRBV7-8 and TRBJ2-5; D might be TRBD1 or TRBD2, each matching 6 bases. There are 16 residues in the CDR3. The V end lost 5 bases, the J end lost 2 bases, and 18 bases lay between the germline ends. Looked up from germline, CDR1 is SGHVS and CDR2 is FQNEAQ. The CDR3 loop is CASSRGWGAGQETQYF. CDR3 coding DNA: TGTGCCAGCAGCCGCGGATGGGGGGCGGGACAAGAGACCCAGTACTTC.

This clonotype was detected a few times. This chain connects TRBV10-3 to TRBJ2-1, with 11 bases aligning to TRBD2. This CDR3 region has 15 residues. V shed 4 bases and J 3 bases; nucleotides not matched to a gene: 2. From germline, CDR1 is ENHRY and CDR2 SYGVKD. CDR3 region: CAISATSGDYNEQFF. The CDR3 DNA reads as TGTGCCATCAGTGCGACTAGCGGGGACTACAATGAGCAGTTCTTC.

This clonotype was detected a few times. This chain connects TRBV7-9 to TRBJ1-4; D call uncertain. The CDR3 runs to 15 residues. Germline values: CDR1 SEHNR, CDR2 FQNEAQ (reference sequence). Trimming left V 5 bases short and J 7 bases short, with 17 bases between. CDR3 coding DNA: TGTGCCAGCAGCCCGAGTGGTAGGAGGACTGAAAAACTGTTTTTT. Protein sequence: CASSPSGRRTEKLFF.

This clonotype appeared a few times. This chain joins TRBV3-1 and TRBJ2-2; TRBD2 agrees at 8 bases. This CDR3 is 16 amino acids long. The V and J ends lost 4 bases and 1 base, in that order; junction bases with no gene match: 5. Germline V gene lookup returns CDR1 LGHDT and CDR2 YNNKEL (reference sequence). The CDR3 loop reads CASSRSGGLNTGELFF. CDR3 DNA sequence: TGTGCCAGCAGCCGAAGCGGGGGATTGAACACCGGGGAGCTGTTTTTT.

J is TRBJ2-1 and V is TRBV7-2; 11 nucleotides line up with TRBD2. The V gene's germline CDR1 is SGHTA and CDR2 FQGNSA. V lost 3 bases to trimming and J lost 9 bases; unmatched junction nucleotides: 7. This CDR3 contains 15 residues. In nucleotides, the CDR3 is TGTGCCAGCAGCTTGAGGGCCGGACTAGCGGGTGAGCAGTTCTTC. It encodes CASSLRAGLAGEQFF.

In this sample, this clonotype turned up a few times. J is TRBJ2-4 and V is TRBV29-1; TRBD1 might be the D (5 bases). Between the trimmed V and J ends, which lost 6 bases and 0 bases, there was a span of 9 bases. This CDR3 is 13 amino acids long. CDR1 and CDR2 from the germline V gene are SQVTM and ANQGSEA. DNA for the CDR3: TGCAGCGTAGACAGCTTAGCCAAAAACATTCAGTACTTC. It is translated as CSVDSLAKNIQYF.

CDR3 coding DNA: TGTGCCAGCTCAGCCCGTGGGGGATTCATGAACACTGAAGCTTTCTTT. It is translated as CASSARGGFMNTEAFF. The V call is TRBV18, the J call TRBJ1-1, with D possibly matching TRBD1 (5 bases). With 5 bases removed from V and 0 bases from J, the gap between germline ends came to 16 bases. The CDR3 has 16 amino acids. The V gene's germline CDR1 is KGHSH and CDR2 LQKENI.

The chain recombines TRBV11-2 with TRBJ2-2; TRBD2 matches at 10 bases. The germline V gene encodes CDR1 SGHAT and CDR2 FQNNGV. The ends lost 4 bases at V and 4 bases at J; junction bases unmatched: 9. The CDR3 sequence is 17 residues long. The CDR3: CASSSSGTSAGTGELFF. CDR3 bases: TGTGCCAGCAGCTCCTCCGGGACTAGCGCGGGCACCGGGGAGCTGTTTTTT. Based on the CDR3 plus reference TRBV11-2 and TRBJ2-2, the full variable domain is EAGVAQSPRYKIIEKRQSVAFWCNPISGHATLYWYQQILGQGPKLLIQFQNNGVVDDSQLPKDRFSAERLKGVDSTLKIQPAKLEDSAVYLCASSSSGTSAGTGELFFGEGSRLTVL.

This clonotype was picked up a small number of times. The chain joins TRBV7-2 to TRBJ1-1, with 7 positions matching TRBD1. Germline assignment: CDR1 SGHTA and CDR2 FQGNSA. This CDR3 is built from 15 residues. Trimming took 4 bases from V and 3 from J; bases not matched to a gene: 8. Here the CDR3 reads CASSSGGPEYTEAFF. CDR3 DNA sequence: TGTGCCAGCAGCTCAGGGGGTCCGGAATACACTGAAGCTTTCTTT. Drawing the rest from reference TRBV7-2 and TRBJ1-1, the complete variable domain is GAGVSQSPSNKVTEKGKDVELRCDPISGHTALYWYRQSLGQGLEFLIYFQGNSAPDKSGLPSDRFSAERTGGSVSTLTIQRTQQEDSAVYLCASSSGGPEYTEAFFGQGTRLTVV.

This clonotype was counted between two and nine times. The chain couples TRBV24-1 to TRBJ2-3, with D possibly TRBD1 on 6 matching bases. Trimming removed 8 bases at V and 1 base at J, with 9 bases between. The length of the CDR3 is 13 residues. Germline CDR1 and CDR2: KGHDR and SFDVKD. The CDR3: CATNPGGTDTQYF. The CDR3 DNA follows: TGTGCCACCAATCCAGGGGGCACAGATACGCAGTATTTT.

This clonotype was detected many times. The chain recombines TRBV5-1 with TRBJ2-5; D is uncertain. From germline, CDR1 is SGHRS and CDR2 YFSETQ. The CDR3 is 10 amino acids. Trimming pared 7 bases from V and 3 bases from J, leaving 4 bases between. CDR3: CASGEETQYF. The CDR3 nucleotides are TGCGCCAGCGGAGAAGAGACCCAGTACTTC.

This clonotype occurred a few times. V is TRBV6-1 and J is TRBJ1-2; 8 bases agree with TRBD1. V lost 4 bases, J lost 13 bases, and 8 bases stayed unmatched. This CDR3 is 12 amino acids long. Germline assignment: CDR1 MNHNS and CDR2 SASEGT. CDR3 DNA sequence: TGTGCCAGCAGTGGAAGACAGGGGCACTGCACCTTC. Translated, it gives CASSGRQGHCTF.

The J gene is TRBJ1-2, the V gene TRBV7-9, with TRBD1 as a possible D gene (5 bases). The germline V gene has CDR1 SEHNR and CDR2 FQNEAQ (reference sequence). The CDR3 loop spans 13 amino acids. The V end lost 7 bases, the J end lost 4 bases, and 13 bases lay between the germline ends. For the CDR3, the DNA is TGTGCCAGCACGGCCGGGACGGGCTATGGCTACACCTTC. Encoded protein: CASTAGTGYGYTF.

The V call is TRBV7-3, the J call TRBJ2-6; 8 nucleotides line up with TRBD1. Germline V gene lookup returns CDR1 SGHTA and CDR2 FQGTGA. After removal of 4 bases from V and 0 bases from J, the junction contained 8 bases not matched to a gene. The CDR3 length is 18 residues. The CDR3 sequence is CASSSPGQADSGANVLTF. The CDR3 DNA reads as TGTGCCAGCAGCTCGCCGGGACAGGCCGACTCTGGGGCCAACGTCCTGACTTTC.

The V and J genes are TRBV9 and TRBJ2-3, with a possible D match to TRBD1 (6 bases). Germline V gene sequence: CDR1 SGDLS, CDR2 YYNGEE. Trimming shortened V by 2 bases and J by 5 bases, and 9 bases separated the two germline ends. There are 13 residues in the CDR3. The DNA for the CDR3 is TGTGCCAGCAGCGTCATAGGGGGAGATACGCAGTATTTT. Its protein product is CASSVIGGDTQYF.

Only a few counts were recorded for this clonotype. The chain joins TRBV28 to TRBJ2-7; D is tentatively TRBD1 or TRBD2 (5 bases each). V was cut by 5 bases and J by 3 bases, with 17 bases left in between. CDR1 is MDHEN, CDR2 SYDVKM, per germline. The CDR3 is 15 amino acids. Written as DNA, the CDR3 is TGTGCCAGCAGTCGCCTCGGGACGGTCAACTACGAGCAGTACGTC. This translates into CASSRLGTVNYEQYV.

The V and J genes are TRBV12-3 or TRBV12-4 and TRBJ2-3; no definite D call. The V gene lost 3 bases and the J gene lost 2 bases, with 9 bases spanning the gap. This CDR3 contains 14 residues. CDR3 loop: CASSFSLVTDTQYF. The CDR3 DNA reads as TGTGCCAGCAGTTTCTCTCTAGTCACAGATACGCAGTATTTT.

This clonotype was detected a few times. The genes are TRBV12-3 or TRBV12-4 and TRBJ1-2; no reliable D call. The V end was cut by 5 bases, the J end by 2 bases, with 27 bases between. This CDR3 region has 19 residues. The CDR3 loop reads CASSRRVSLSPGRNYGYTF. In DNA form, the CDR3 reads TGTGCCAGCAGTCGAAGGGTCAGTCTATCACCGGGCCGGAACTATGGCTACACCTTC.

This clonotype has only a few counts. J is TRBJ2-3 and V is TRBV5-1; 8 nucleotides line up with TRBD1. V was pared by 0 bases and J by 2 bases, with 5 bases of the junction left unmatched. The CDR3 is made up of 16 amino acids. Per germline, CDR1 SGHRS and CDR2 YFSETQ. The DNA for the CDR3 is TGCGCCAGCAGCTTGGCCGGGACAGGATACACAGATACGCAGTATTTT. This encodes CASSLAGTGYTDTQYF.

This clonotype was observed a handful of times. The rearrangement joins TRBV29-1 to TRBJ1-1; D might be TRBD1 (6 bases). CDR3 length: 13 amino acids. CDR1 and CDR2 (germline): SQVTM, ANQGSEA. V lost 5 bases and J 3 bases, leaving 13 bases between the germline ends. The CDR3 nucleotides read TGCAGCGTTTCACAGGGAGGGGACACTGAAGCTTTCTTT. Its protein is CSVSQGGDTEAFF.

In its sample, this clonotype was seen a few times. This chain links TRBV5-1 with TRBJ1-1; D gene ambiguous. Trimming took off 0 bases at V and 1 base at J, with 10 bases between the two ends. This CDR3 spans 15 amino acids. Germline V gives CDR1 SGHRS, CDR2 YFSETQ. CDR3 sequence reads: CASSLGDNKNTEAFF. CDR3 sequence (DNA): TGCGCCAGCAGCTTGGGAGACAACAAGAACACTGAAGCTTTCTTT.

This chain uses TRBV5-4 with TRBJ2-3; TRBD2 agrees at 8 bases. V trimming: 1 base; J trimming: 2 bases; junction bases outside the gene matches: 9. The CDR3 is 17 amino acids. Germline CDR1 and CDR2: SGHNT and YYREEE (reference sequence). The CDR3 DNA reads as TGTGCCAGCAGCTTGTCGGGGGACGGGGGGGTCACAGATACGCAGTATTTT. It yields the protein CASSLSGDGGVTDTQYF.

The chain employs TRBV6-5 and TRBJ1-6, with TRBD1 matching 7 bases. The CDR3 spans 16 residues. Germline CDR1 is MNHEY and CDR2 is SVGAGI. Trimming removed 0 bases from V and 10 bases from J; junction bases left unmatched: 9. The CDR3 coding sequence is TGTGCCAGCAGTTACTCGGGCAGGGGGTCGATATCACCCCTCCACTTT. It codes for CASSYSGRGSISPLHF.

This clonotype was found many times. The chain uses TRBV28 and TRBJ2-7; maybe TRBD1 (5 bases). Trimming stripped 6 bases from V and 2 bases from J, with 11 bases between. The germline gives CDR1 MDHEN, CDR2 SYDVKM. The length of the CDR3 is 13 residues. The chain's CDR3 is CASSWGGAYEQYV. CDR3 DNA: TGTGCCAGCAGCTGGGGCGGAGCCTACGAGCAGTACGTC.

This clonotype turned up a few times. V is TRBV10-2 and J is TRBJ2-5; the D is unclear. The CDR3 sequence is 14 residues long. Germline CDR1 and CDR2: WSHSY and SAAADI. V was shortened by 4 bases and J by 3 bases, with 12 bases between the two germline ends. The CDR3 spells CASSVAGREETQYF. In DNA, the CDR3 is TGCGCCAGCAGTGTCGCAGGCCGTGAAGAGACCCAGTACTTC.